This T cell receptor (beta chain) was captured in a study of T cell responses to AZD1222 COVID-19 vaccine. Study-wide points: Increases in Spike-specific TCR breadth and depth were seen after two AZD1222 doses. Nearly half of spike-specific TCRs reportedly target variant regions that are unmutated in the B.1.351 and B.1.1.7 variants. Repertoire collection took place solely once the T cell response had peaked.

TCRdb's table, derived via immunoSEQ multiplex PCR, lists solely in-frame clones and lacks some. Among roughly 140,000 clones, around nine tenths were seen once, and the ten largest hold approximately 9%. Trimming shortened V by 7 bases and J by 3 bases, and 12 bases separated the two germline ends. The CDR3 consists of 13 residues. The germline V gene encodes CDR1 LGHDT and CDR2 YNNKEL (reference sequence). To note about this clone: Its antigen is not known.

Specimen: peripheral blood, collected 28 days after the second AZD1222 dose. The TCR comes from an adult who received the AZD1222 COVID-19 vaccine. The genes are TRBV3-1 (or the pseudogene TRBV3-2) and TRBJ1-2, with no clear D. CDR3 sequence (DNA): TGTGCCAGCACCCGATACCGGGACTATGGCTACACCTTC. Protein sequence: CASTRYRDYGYTF.